This passage covers 26 T cell receptor beta chains from one sample sequenced in a study of T cells after yellow fever vaccination. TCRdb re-analysed the 5' RACE reads in MiXCR, keeping a single row per CDR3 protein. The table has under 700,000 distinct CDR3 sequences, about a sixth seen once. This specimen consisted of PBMCs, obtained 5 days after the first yellow fever vaccination. The source is a man younger than 35 who received the YFV17D yellow fever vaccine.

This clonotype was recorded at least ten times. V is TRBV5-1 and J is TRBJ1-2; the D is unclear. The CDR3 contains 17 residues. The ends were cut back, 1 base at V and 2 bases at J, with 18 bases in the middle. Germline V CDR1 and CDR2: SGHRS, YFSETQ. CDR3 coding DNA: TGCGCCAGCAGCTTGAATGTCCGGGGAGGAGGAAACTATGGCTACACCTTC. This codes for CASSLNVRGGGNYGYTF. The whole variable domain, filled in from reference TRBV5-1 and TRBJ1-2, reads KAGVTQTPRYLIKTRGQQVTLSCSPISGHRSVSWYQQTPGQGLQFLFEYFSETQRNKGNFPGRFSGRQFSNSRSEMNVSTLELGDSALYLCASSLNVRGGGNYGYTFGSGTRLTVV.

The sample holds a few counts of this clonotype. The V call is TRBV4-2, the J call TRBJ2-6; D is perhaps TRBD1 (5 bases). V lost 5 bases, J lost 0 bases, and 8 bases lay in between. Germline CDR1 and CDR2: LGHNA and YNFKEQ. The CDR3 covers 15 residues. The CDR3 is CASSYRSSGANVLTF. CDR3 in DNA: TGTGCCAGCAGCTACAGGAGCTCTGGGGCCAACGTCCTGACTTTC.

In its sample, this clonotype was seen many times. This rearrangement joins TRBV7-2 to TRBJ2-5; possibly TRBD1 for D (5 bases). Germline-derived CDR1 and CDR2 are SGHTA and FQGNSA. CDR3 length: 15 amino acids. Trimming removed 8 bases from V and 4 bases from J, with 20 bases in between. CDR3 protein: CASGSFVGLGETQYF. The CDR3 DNA sequence: TGTGCCAGCGGGTCTTTCGTGGGGCTGGGAGAGACCCAGTACTTC.

This clonotype turned up a few times. The chain has TRBV27 and TRBJ2-7; D is tentatively TRBD1 or TRBD2 (5 bases each). The germline CDR1 and CDR2 sequences are MNHEY and SMNVEV (reference sequence). The CDR3 is 14 residues long. V was trimmed by 10 bases and J by 7 bases, leaving 23 bases between them. In DNA form, the CDR3 reads TGTGCCACCAGGCCGGGACCGACCCTTGGGGAGCAGTACTTC. Residues: CATRPGPTLGEQYF.

V is TRBV6-2 or TRBV6-3 and J is TRBJ1-1; 12 bases line up with TRBD1. Germline CDR1 and CDR2: MNHEY and SVGEGT. Trimming cost V 5 bases and J 1 base; bases outside gene matches: 8. The CDR3 totals 17 residues. The CDR3 DNA sequence: TGTGCCAGCAGTCAAAGGGACAGGGGGCCGGGGAACACTGAAGCTTTCTTT. It is translated as CASSQRDRGPGNTEAFF.

This clonotype has only a few counts. This chain connects TRBV4-3 to TRBJ2-7; unclear D gene. CDR3 size: 18 residues. From germline, CDR1 is LGHNA and CDR2 YSLEER. V was cut by 4 bases and J by 6 bases, with 28 bases left in between. In nucleotides, the CDR3 is TGCGCCAGCAGCCTGCCTTCTGGTGGGGAAGGGCCCGAGAGCGAGCAGTACGTC. Protein product: CASSLPSGGEGPESEQYV.

V gene TRBV5-5 combines with J gene TRBJ2-7; no clear D. Germline loops: CDR1 SGHKS, CDR2 YYEKEE (reference sequence). The CDR3 extends over 14 amino acids. The germline V and J ends were trimmed by 2 bases and 2 bases, with 11 bases remaining between them. CDR3 region: CASSLGPKTYEQYV. CDR3 coding DNA: TGTGCCAGCAGCTTAGGGCCGAAAACCTACGAGCAGTACGTC.

This clonotype has more than one count but fewer than ten. One end of the junction fails to match germline, which may point to a read error. The rearrangement joins TRBV11-2 to TRBJ2-3; D ambiguous. The CDR3 is made up of 13 amino acids. Looked up from germline, CDR1 is SGHAT and CDR2 is FQNNGV. CDR3 nucleotides: TGTGCCAGCAGCTTAGGATATTCCCCGGGCAGCCATTTT. This sequence encodes CASSLGYSPGSHF.

The chain joins TRBV29-1 to TRBJ1-1, with no clear D. The CDR3 extends over 12 amino acids. Germline CDR1 SQVTM, CDR2 ANQGSEA. The V and J ends lost 7 bases and 0 bases respectively, with 9 bases between them. The CDR3 sequence: CSGLILNTEAFF. CDR3 sequence (DNA): TGCAGCGGTCTTATTCTGAACACTGAAGCTTTCTTT.

V is TRBV6-1 and J is TRBJ2-1; 15 bases are a match to TRBD2. Trimming removed 6 bases from V and 3 bases from J; junction bases left unmatched: 3. The CDR3 totals 16 residues. Germline assignment: CDR1 MNHNS and CDR2 SASEGT. The CDR3 sequence: CASRWTSGGVYNEQFF. CDR3 sequence (DNA): TGTGCCAGCAGGTGGACTAGCGGGGGGGTCTACAATGAGCAGTTCTTC.

In this sample, this clonotype turned up a few times. V gene TRBV5-1 combines with J gene TRBJ2-6; D not certain. V was cut by 1 base and J by 2 bases, with 7 bases left in between. CDR1 is SGHRS, CDR2 YFSETQ, per germline. This CDR3 comprises 15 residues. The DNA for the CDR3 is TGCGCCAGCAGCTTGCGGGTACCTGGGGCCAACGTCCTGACTTTC. This sequence encodes CASSLRVPGANVLTF.

The chain couples TRBV20-1 to TRBJ2-2, with TRBD1 as a possible D gene (6 bases). This CDR3 is 14 amino acids long. V lost 6 bases, J lost 0 bases, and 11 bases lay in between. In germline, CDR1 is DFQATT, CDR2 SNEGSKA (reference sequence). The CDR3 loop reads CSADDRSNTGELFF. CDR3 DNA: TGCAGTGCGGACGACAGGTCGAACACCGGGGAGCTGTTTTTT.

Only a few counts were recorded for this clonotype. The V gene is TRBV4-1, the J gene TRBJ2-7, with 9 nucleotides matching TRBD1. The CDR3 runs to 16 residues. Unmatched junction bases numbered 9, after V lost 0 bases and J lost 6 bases. Germline V gene sequence: CDR1 MGHRA, CDR2 YSYEKL. In DNA form, the CDR3 reads TGCGCCAGCAGCCAAGATTCGAACAGGGGGCGTTCCGAGCAGTACTTC. This translates into CASSQDSNRGRSEQYF.

The J gene is TRBJ2-5, the V gene TRBV5-1, with 9 bases that match TRBD1. V was clipped by 2 bases and J by 5 bases; unmatched bases: 4. Germline assignment: CDR1 SGHRS and CDR2 YFSETQ. The CDR3 has 14 amino acids. The CDR3 sequence is CASSFGTGLETQYF. Written as DNA, the CDR3 is TGCGCCAGCAGCTTCGGGACAGGGTTGGAGACCCAGTACTTC.

This clonotype was observed a few times. The chain is built from TRBV4-1 and TRBJ1-5; 8 bases match TRBD1. Trimming took 3 bases from V and 6 from J; bases not matched to a gene: 1. The germline CDR1 and CDR2 sequences are MGHRA and YSYEKL. The CDR3 contains 13 residues. CDR3 DNA sequence: TGCGCCAGCAGCCAGGACAGGGTTCAGCCCCAGCATTTT. It codes for CASSQDRVQPQHF.

This clonotype was observed at least ten times. This rearrangement joins TRBV29-1 to TRBJ2-4; 7 nucleotides align to TRBD1. Germline CDR1 is SQVTM and CDR2 is ANQGSEA. V shed 1 base and J 4 bases; nucleotides not matched to a gene: 1. The CDR3 loop spans 13 amino acids. CDR3 amino acids: CSVEGQGKNIQYF. For the CDR3, the DNA is TGCAGCGTTGAAGGACAGGGAAAAAACATTCAGTACTTC.

The chain is built from TRBV12-3 or TRBV12-4 and TRBJ2-7; D might be TRBD1 (5 bases). The CDR3 spans 12 residues. V lost 6 bases and J 5 bases, leaving 11 bases between the germline ends. The CDR3 bases are TGTGCCAGCAGCCTCAGGGTGGACGAGCAGTACTTC. Translation gives CASSLRVDEQYF.

J is TRBJ2-7 and V is TRBV20-1; possibly TRBD2 for D (9 bases). Trimming took off 6 bases at V and 7 bases at J, with 19 bases between the two ends. The germline CDR1 and CDR2 sequences are DFQATT and SNEGSKA (reference sequence). The CDR3 spans 13 residues. The chain's CDR3 is CSAQGASGVEQYV. The CDR3 nucleotides read TGCAGTGCCCAGGGGGCTAGCGGGGTTGAGCAGTACGTC.

This clonotype was recorded a few times. The V call is TRBV7-9, the J call TRBJ1-5; possible D gene TRBD1, 6 bases. The CDR3 has 17 residues. Germline V gene data show CDR1 as SEHNR and CDR2 as FQNEAQ (reference sequence). The V gene lost 1 base and the J gene lost 4 bases, with 17 bases spanning the gap. The CDR3 is CASSLGAGGTTNQPQHF. The DNA of the CDR3 is TGTGCCAGCAGCTTAGGGGCGGGAGGGACAACTAATCAGCCCCAGCATTTT.

This chain connects TRBV5-4 to TRBJ2-3; unclear D gene. Trimming pared 2 bases from V and 8 bases from J, leaving 9 bases between. The CDR3 contains 12 residues. Germline V lookup: CDR1 SGHNT, CDR2 YYREEE (reference sequence). The CDR3 spells CASSFLGSTQYF. The CDR3 DNA is TGTGCCAGCAGCTTTTTGGGTAGTACGCAGTATTTT.

The chain combines TRBV20-1 with TRBJ2-2; TRBD1 is a possible D gene (5 bases). V lost 1 base and J 5 bases, leaving 14 bases between the germline ends. The CDR3 has 15 amino acids. CDR1 DFQATT and CDR2 SNEGSKA come from the germline V gene (reference sequence). The CDR3 sequence: CSARVGQGNTGELFF. The CDR3 DNA sequence: TGCAGTGCTAGAGTCGGGCAGGGAAATACCGGGGAGCTGTTTTTT.

This clonotype was observed a few times. The CDR3 loop is CAWTPTEPYEQYF. CDR3 DNA sequence: TGTGCCTGGACTCCTACAGAACCCTACGAGCAGTACTTC. The chain is built from TRBV30 and TRBJ2-7, with unresolved D. The CDR3 extends over 13 amino acids. The V end lost 4 bases, the J end lost 2 bases, and 12 bases lay between the germline ends. Germline V gives CDR1 GTSNPN, CDR2 SVGIG (reference sequence).

The V and J genes are TRBV15 and TRBJ1-1; 7 bases fit TRBD1. Germline-derived CDR1 and CDR2 are LNHNV and YYDKDF (reference sequence). This CDR3 is 16 amino acids long. Germline trimming cut 3 bases from V and 0 bases from J; bases unmatched to any gene: 7. In DNA, the CDR3 is TGTGCCACCAGCAGGTGGACAGGAGCTCTGAACACTGAAGCTTTCTTT. It yields the protein CATSRWTGALNTEAFF.

This clonotype turned up a few times. The gene calls are TRBV6-1 and TRBJ1-1; D not resolved. The germline V gene has CDR1 MNHNS and CDR2 SASEGT. Trimming removed 8 bases at V and 0 bases at J, with 22 bases between. CDR3 length: 17 residues. The CDR3 loop is CASGSGISLIMNTEAFF. The CDR3 coding sequence is TGTGCCAGCGGCTCCGGCATATCCCTCATTATGAACACTGAAGCTTTCTTT.

This clonotype was seen a few times. The chain recombines TRBV5-1 with TRBJ2-5; D may match TRBD1 or TRBD2 (5 bases each). Per germline, CDR1 SGHRS and CDR2 YFSETQ. V was trimmed by 0 bases and J by 1 base, leaving 13 bases between them. CDR3 size: 16 residues. The CDR3 DNA follows: TGCGCCAGCAGCTTGGAGGGACCGGGCTCCCAAGAGACCCAGTACTTC. It is translated as CASSLEGPGSQETQYF.

This clonotype turned up a few times. V usage is TRBV5-1 and J usage is TRBJ2-2; TRBD1 or TRBD2 may be the D gene (6 bases each). The CDR3 consists of 17 residues. Trimming left V 2 bases short and J 4 bases short, with 18 bases between. Germline V gene data show CDR1 as SGHRS and CDR2 as YFSETQ. CDR3: CASSFRPRGPATGELFF. The CDR3 DNA sequence: TGCGCCAGCAGCTTCAGACCCCGGGGGCCGGCCACCGGGGAGCTGTTTTTT.